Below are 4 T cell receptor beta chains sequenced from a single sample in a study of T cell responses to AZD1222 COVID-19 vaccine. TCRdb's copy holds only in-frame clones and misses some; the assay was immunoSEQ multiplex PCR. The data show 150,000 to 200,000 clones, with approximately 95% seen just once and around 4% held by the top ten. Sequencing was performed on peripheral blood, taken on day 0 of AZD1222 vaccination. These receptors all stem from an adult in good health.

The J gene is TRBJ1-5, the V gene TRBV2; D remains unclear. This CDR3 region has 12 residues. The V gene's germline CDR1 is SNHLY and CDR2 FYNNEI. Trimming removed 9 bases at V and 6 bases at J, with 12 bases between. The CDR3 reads CASAETPQPQHF. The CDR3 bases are TGTGCCAGTGCCGAGACCCCTCAGCCCCAGCATTTT.

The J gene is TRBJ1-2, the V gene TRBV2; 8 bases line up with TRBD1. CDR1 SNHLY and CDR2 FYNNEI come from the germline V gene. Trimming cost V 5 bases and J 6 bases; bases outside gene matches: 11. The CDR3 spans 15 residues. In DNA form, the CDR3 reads TGTGCCAGCAGTCCGGGACAGGTCTCGAGGCATGGCTACACCTTC. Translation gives CASSPGQVSRHGYTF.

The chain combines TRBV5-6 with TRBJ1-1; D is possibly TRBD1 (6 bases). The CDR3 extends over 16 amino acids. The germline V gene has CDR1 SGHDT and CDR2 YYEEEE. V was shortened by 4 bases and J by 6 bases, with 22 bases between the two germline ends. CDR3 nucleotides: TGTGCCAGCAGCCTTTGGGGGGCCAGAATAGGGGCTGAAGCTTTCTTT. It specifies CASSLWGARIGAEAFF.

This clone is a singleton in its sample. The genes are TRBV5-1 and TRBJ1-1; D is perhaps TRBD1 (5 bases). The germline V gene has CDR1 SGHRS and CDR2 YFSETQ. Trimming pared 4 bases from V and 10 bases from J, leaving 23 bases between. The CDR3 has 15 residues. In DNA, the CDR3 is TGCGCCAGCAGCCCAGACCCAGGGTCCCCCACGGGAGCTTTCTTT. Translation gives CASSPDPGSPTGAFF.